What follows are 24 T cell receptor beta chains derived from one specimen sequenced in a study of cytomegalovirus exposure and HLA in healthy donors. Profiled with immunoSEQ multiplex PCR; TCRdb holds only in-frame clones, not every one. This sample yields approximately 59,000 clones, of which about 92% are seen a single time; approximately 5% belongs to the top ten. The material sequenced was PBMCs. The receptors come from a man aged 18-30 years in good health and CMV-seropositive.

V usage is TRBV9 and J usage is TRBJ1-1; D not certain. V was cut by 2 bases and J by 1 base, with 15 bases left in between. Germline lookup yields CDR1 SGDLS and CDR2 YYNGEE. The CDR3 is 16 amino acids. The CDR3: CASSVEASVGNTEAFF. The CDR3 nucleotides read TGTGCCAGCAGCGTGGAGGCCTCGGTGGGGAACACTGAAGCTTTCTTT.

The V call is TRBV6-1, the J call TRBJ2-7, with D maybe TRBD1 (6 bases). Trimming cost V 1 base and J 3 bases, with 13 bases left between them. This CDR3 region has 15 residues. Per germline, CDR1 MNHNS and CDR2 SASEGT. In nucleotides, the CDR3 is TGTGCCAGCAGTGAAGGCCCGGGACAAATCTACGAGCAGTACTTC. It codes for CASSEGPGQIYEQYF.

The chain links TRBV25-1 to TRBJ2-7; possibly TRBD2 for D (6 bases). V shed 3 bases and J shed 6 bases, with 12 bases lying between them. CDR1 is MGHDK and CDR2 is SYGVNS in the germline V gene. The CDR3 has 13 amino acids. CDR3 coding DNA: TGTGCCAGCAGTGAGTCGGGGGTCGGCGAGCAGTACTTC. Its translation: CASSESGVGEQYF.

The J gene is TRBJ2-7, the V gene TRBV19; 8 bases fit TRBD2. Germline loops: CDR1 LNHDA, CDR2 SQIVND (reference sequence). V was pared by 3 bases and J by 4 bases, with 11 bases of the junction left unmatched. The CDR3 contains 16 residues. CDR3 sequence reads: CASSIDHSGSRYEQYF. For the CDR3, the DNA is TGTGCCAGTAGTATCGATCACAGCGGGAGTAGGTACGAGCAGTACTTC.

V is TRBV11-2 and J is TRBJ2-7; D might be TRBD1 (6 bases). CDR1 SGHAT and CDR2 FQNNGV come from the germline V gene. V lost 11 bases to trimming and J lost 3 bases, with 11 bases between them. The CDR3 has 11 residues. The CDR3 coding sequence is TGTGCCCAGGGGAACGGCTACGAGCAGTACTTC. Translation gives CAQGNGYEQYF.

This clone was seen a single time. The rearrangement joins TRBV21-1 to TRBJ2-1; TRBD1 was called by the table and not checked on the DNA. TRBV21-1 is labeled a pseudogene. The CDR3 totals 17 residues. The chain's CDR3 is CASSKRRTGDSYNEQFF. CDR3 bases: TGTGCCAGCAGCAAGCGAAGGACAGGGGACTCCTACAATGAGCAGTTCTTC.

The genes are TRBV4-1 and TRBJ2-7, with TRBD2 matching 7 bases. Trimming removed 0 bases from V and 3 bases from J; junction bases left unmatched: 8. The CDR3 has 16 amino acids. Per the germline V gene, CDR1 is MGHRA and CDR2 is YSYEKL. The DNA for the CDR3 is TGCGCCAGCAGCCAAGAACCGAGCGGGGAGATCTACGAGCAGTACTTC. It codes for CASSQEPSGEIYEQYF.

The rearrangement links TRBV5-1 to TRBJ2-7; a weak D match, TRBD2 (6 bases). The germline V and J ends were trimmed by 2 bases and 4 bases, with 22 bases remaining between them. Looked up from germline, CDR1 is SGHRS and CDR2 is YFSETQ. The CDR3 extends over 17 amino acids. As DNA, the CDR3 is TGCGCCAGCAGCTTAATTTGTATGGCTGGCGGGATTTACGAGCAGTACTTC. Its translation is CASSLICMAGGIYEQYF. The full variable domain, rest sourced from reference TRBV5-1 and TRBJ2-7, is KAGVTQTPRYLIKTRGQQVTLSCSPISGHRSVSWYQQTPGQGLQFLFEYFSETQRNKGNFPGRFSGRQFSNSRSEMNVSTLELGDSALYLCASSLICMAGGIYEQYFGPGTRLTVT.

V gene TRBV19 combines with J gene TRBJ1-1, with D maybe TRBD1 (5 bases). CDR1 and CDR2 (germline): LNHDA, SQIVND (reference sequence). V dropped 4 bases and J dropped 1 base, with 10 bases sitting between them. The CDR3 covers 14 residues. Here the CDR3 reads CASSKSGQNTEAFF. The CDR3 region has the DNA TGTGCCAGTAGTAAAAGTGGACAGAACACTGAAGCTTTCTTT.

The rearrangement links TRBV5-1 to TRBJ2-3; unclear D gene. There are 15 residues in the CDR3. Trimming removed 0 bases at V and 4 bases at J, with 12 bases between. Per germline, CDR1 SGHRS and CDR2 YFSETQ. The DNA of the CDR3 is TGCGCCAGCAGCTTGGCCACGCCCGGAGCAGATACGCAGTATTTT. It yields the protein CASSLATPGADTQYF.

This rearrangement joins TRBV27 to TRBJ2-3; tentative D call: TRBD1 (9 bases). The germline V gene has CDR1 MNHEY and CDR2 SMNVEV (reference sequence). V was pared by 1 base and J by 2 bases, with 16 bases between. The CDR3 contains 17 residues. CDR3 sequence: CASSLFSGTGPTDTQYF. In DNA form, the CDR3 reads TGTGCCAGCAGTTTATTTAGCGGGACAGGGCCCACAGATACGCAGTATTTT.

The rearrangement joins TRBV10-3 to TRBJ2-1; tentative D call: TRBD1 (6 bases). The germline V gene has CDR1 ENHRY and CDR2 SYGVKD. The length of the CDR3 is 15 residues. Deletions cut 3 bases from V and 7 bases from J, with 16 bases between. The CDR3 loop is CAISEERTQGNEQFF. CDR3 sequence (DNA): TGTGCCATCAGTGAAGAAAGGACACAGGGTAATGAGCAGTTCTTC.

V gene TRBV5-1 combines with J gene TRBJ1-1; 8 bases line up with TRBD1. CDR3 length: 14 amino acids. Germline V gene sequence: CDR1 SGHRS, CDR2 YFSETQ. V lost 4 bases and J lost 4; bases outside the gene matches: 6. This chain's CDR3 is CASSATGAGTEAFF. For the CDR3, the DNA is TGCGCCAGCAGCGCGACAGGGGCAGGCACTGAAGCTTTCTTT.

V gene TRBV30 combines with J gene TRBJ1-5; D remains unclear. CDR1 GTSNPN and CDR2 SVGIG come from the germline V gene (reference sequence). This CDR3 region has 14 residues. V gave up 1 base and J gave up 7 bases, with 14 bases separating them. This CDR3 is CAWSGGVRGQPQHF. The CDR3 nucleotides are TGTGCCTGGAGTGGCGGGGTTCGCGGGCAGCCCCAGCATTTT.

This clone was detected a few times. The V call is TRBV27, the J call TRBJ1-5; D possibly corresponds to TRBD1 (6 bases). V shed 2 bases and J shed 6 bases, with 14 bases lying between them. In germline, CDR1 is MNHEY, CDR2 SMNVEV (reference sequence). The CDR3 covers 15 residues. The CDR3 bases are TGTGCCAGCAGTTTAGACACCAGGGGTTTTCAGCCCCAGCATTTT. Amino acids: CASSLDTRGFQPQHF.

This clone was seen only once. This sequence joins TRBV11-2 and TRBJ2-7; 7 nucleotides agree with TRBD1. CDR1 is SGHAT and CDR2 is FQNNGV in the germline V gene. Trimming removed 2 bases from V and 5 bases from J; junction bases left unmatched: 6. There are 14 residues in the CDR3. CDR3 amino acids: CASSLMEGGNEQYF. As DNA, the CDR3 is TGTGCCAGCAGCTTAATGGAAGGGGGCAACGAGCAGTACTTC.

The rearrangement joins TRBV19 to TRBJ1-1; no firm D call. The CDR3 runs to 13 residues. V lost 5 bases to trimming and J lost 0 bases, with 7 bases between them. Germline CDR1 reads LNHDA; CDR2 reads SQIVND (reference sequence). DNA for the CDR3: TGTGCCAGTAGTGCGGTCTTGAACACTGAAGCTTTCTTT. This gives the protein CASSAVLNTEAFF. The complete variable domain, with remaining parts taken from reference TRBV19 and TRBJ1-1, reads DGGITQSPKYLFRKEGQNVTLSCEQNLNHDAMYWYRQDPGQGLRLIYYSQIVNDFQKGDIAEGYSVSREKKESFPLTVTSAQKNPTAFYLCASSAVLNTEAFFGQGTRLTVV.

The V gene is TRBV5-1, the J gene TRBJ2-5; TRBD1 matches at 8 bases. The germline V gene encodes CDR1 SGHRS and CDR2 YFSETQ. CDR3 size: 17 residues. The V gene end was trimmed by 3 bases and the J gene end by 4 bases; junction bases not matched to a gene: 14. The CDR3 DNA reads as TGCGCCAGCAGCTCCGACCCTGGACAGGGAATCGGAGAGACCCAGTACTTC. Amino acid sequence: CASSSDPGQGIGETQYF.

The V and J genes are TRBV7-3 and TRBJ2-7; maybe TRBD1 (7 bases). V was trimmed by 0 bases and J by 6 bases, leaving 9 bases between them. CDR1 and CDR2 from the germline V gene are SGHTA and FQGTGA. This CDR3 has 13 residues. CDR3 in amino acids: CASSLTEGAEQYF. In DNA form, the CDR3 reads TGTGCCAGCAGCTTAACGGAGGGGGCCGAGCAGTACTTC.

In its sample, this clone was seen once. The chain couples TRBV28 to TRBJ2-7, with TRBD2 identical over 9 bases. This CDR3 spans 13 amino acids. V was pared by 6 bases and J by 7 bases, with 7 bases of the junction left unmatched. CDR1 is MDHEN and CDR2 is SYDVKM in the germline V gene. In DNA, the CDR3 is TGTGCCAGCAGGACTAGCGGACTCTTAGAGCAGTACTTC. The encoded protein is CASRTSGLLEQYF.

This rearrangement joins TRBV27 to TRBJ1-5, with 7 nucleotides matching TRBD1. Germline V lookup: CDR1 MNHEY, CDR2 SMNVEV (reference sequence). V dropped 5 bases and J dropped 1; count of bases not matched to a gene: 2. The CDR3 covers 14 residues. The CDR3: CASSPGGSNQPQHF. The CDR3 DNA reads TGTGCCAGCAGTCCAGGGGGAAGCAATCAGCCCCAGCATTTT.

The chain employs TRBV10-1 and TRBJ2-5; TRBD2 agrees at 11 bases. Germline CDR1 reads WNHNN; CDR2 reads SYGVQD (reference sequence). This CDR3 region has 19 residues. Trimming took 0 bases from V and 5 from J; bases not matched to a gene: 14. The CDR3 DNA is TGCGCCAGCAGTGAGTCCAGGACAGGCGAACTAGCGGGAGTGGAGACCCAGTACTTC. Its translation: CASSESRTGELAGVETQYF.

This clone occurred a few times. The gene calls are TRBV6-1 and TRBJ1-2, with D maybe TRBD1 (6 bases). V lost 8 bases, J lost 6 bases, and 19 bases lay in between. CDR3 length equals 14 residues. CDR1 and CDR2 (germline): MNHNS, SASEGT. The CDR3: CASFEQGKVDGYTF. For the CDR3, the DNA is TGTGCCAGCTTCGAACAGGGAAAGGTTGATGGCTACACCTTC.

The rearrangement joins TRBV4-2 to TRBJ2-7; the D gene is possibly TRBD1 (6 bases). Trimming stripped 3 bases from V and 0 bases from J, with 21 bases between. The CDR3 consists of 18 residues. Germline loops: CDR1 LGHNA, CDR2 YNFKEQ. The CDR3 loop reads CASSHHPPTSGVSYEQYF. In DNA, the CDR3 is TGTGCCAGCAGCCACCACCCCCCCACGTCAGGGGTCTCCTACGAGCAGTACTTC.